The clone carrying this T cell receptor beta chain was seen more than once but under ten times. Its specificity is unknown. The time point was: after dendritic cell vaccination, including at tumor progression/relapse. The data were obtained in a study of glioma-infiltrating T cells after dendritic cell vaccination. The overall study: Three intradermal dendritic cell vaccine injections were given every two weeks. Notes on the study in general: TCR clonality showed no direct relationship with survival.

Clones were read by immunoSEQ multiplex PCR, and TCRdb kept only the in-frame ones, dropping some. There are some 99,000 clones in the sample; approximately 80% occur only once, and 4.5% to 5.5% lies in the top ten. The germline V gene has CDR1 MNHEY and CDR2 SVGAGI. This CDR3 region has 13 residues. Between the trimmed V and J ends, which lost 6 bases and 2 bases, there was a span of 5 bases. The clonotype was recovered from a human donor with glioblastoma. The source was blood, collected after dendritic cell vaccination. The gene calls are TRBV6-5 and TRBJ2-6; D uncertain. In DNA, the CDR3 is TGTGCCAGCAGCCTAACTGGGGCCAACGTCCTGACTTTC. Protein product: CASSLTGANVLTF.